A single sample gave rise to the 7 T cell receptor beta chains below, sequenced in a study of identical twins. Via MiXCR, TCRdb re-called the 5' RACE reads, giving one row per CDR3 protein. The data contain 450,000 or so distinct CDR3 sequences, approximately 18% of them singletons. Sample: naive T cells sorted from blood. These receptors all stem from a man aged 45-65 years in good health.

This clonotype was observed at least ten times. The chain links TRBV20-1 to TRBJ1-1; 8 bases fit TRBD1. This CDR3 comprises 13 residues. The junction had 5 bases not matched to a gene; V was cut back by 4 bases and J by 4 bases. The germline V gene encodes CDR1 DFQATT and CDR2 SNEGSKA (reference sequence). CDR3 protein: CSATRTGPTEAFF. The CDR3, as DNA: TGCAGTGCTACCCGGACAGGGCCCACTGAAGCTTTCTTT.

This clonotype has a count of ten or more. The rearrangement joins TRBV5-5 to TRBJ2-2; D gene uncertain. V lost 4 bases to trimming and J lost 5 bases, with 15 bases between them. The CDR3 covers 15 residues. Looked up from germline, CDR1 is SGHKS and CDR2 is YYEKEE (reference sequence). This chain's CDR3 is CASSPQLRSTGELFF. CDR3 nucleotides: TGTGCCAGCAGCCCCCAACTCAGATCTACCGGGGAGCTGTTTTTT. Together with reference TRBV5-5 and TRBJ2-2, the CDR3 gives the full variable domain: DAGVTQSPTHLIKTRGQQVTLRCSPISGHKSVSWYQQVLGQGPQFIFQYYEKEERGRGNFPDRFSARQFPNYSSELNVNALLLGDSALYLCASSPQLRSTGELFFGEGSRLTVL.

J is TRBJ2-7 and V is TRBV5-6; D not resolved. V lost 0 bases and J lost 4, with 8 bases in between. Germline V gene data show CDR1 as SGHDT and CDR2 as YYEEEE. This CDR3 contains 13 residues. The CDR3 region is CASSLDSAYEQYF. The CDR3 DNA follows: TGTGCCAGCAGCTTGGACAGCGCTTACGAGCAGTACTTC.

This clonotype was seen repeatedly, ten times or more. The chain combines TRBV28 with TRBJ2-3; 9 bases agree with TRBD2. The CDR3 runs 17 residues. Trimming cost V 3 bases and J 2 bases; bases outside gene matches: 9. The germline V gene has CDR1 MDHEN and CDR2 SYDVKM. The CDR3 bases are TGTGCCAGCAGTTTTGACATAGCGGGAGCTTACACAGATACGCAGTATTTT. Translated: CASSFDIAGAYTDTQYF.

The chain has TRBV5-1 and TRBJ2-7; tentative D call: TRBD1 (5 bases). This CDR3 contains 14 residues. Per the germline V gene, CDR1 is SGHRS and CDR2 is YFSETQ. V was clipped by 1 base and J by 2 bases, with 10 bases between them. The CDR3 DNA reads TGCGCCAGCAGCTTGATCCAGGGCCCCTACGAGCAGTACTTC. Amino acids: CASSLIQGPYEQYF.

This clonotype was counted between two and nine times. The V call is TRBV9, the J call TRBJ2-7; 7 nucleotides align to TRBD1. Germline CDR1 is SGDLS and CDR2 is YYNGEE. V lost 3 bases and J lost 2; bases outside the gene matches: 5. The CDR3 is 14 amino acids. The CDR3 nucleotides read TGTGCCAGCAGCGCCGAGGACAGGACCTACGAGCAGTACTTC. It specifies CASSAEDRTYEQYF.

This clonotype was seen a handful of times. V is TRBV7-9 and J is TRBJ2-5; tentatively, D is TRBD1 (6 bases). Germline CDR1 is SEHNR and CDR2 is FQNEAQ (reference sequence). CDR3 length equals 14 residues. The V end lost 5 bases, the J end lost 5 bases, and 15 bases lay between the germline ends. The CDR3 DNA sequence: TGTGCCAGCAGCCTAGAACAGGGAATTGAGACCCAGTACTTC. Translation: CASSLEQGIETQYF.